This TCR beta chain is drawn from a study of human T cells and chemical hapten exposure. The time point: healthy volunteer bleed at 2 weeks. It was from unfractionated whole blood that total RNA was extracted. V was clipped by 5 bases and J by 9 bases; unmatched bases: 4. Germline values: CDR1 MNHEY, CDR2 SMNVEV (reference sequence). This CDR3 spans 14 amino acids. This clonotype occurred a few times. The library attached unique molecular identifiers to individual cDNA molecules. From the RACE reads, TCRdb called clonotypes with MiXCR, one entry per CDR3 protein. The sample carries just over 90,000 distinct CDR3 sequences, around 8.8% recorded once.

Sequenced input: whole blood. The clonotype was recovered from a female donor in good health. Some clones in this sample may be carry-over from other donors' samples. The chain joins TRBV27 to TRBJ1-6, with 10 bases fitting TRBD1. As DNA, the CDR3 is TGTGCCAGCAGTCCCGGACAGGGGGTTTCACCCCTCCACTTT. As protein: CASSPGQGVSPLHF.